The 26 T cell receptor beta chains presented below share a single source sample, sequenced in a study of T-cell reconstitution after alpha-beta-depleted transplantation in children. Unique molecular identifiers tagged the TCRbeta library. One entry per CDR3 protein, called by TCRdb with MiXCR from the PCR reads. The sample yields about a million distinct CDR3 sequences, roughly 29% seen once. Sequencing was performed on PBMCs, mostly from graft donor cells, taken 360 days after TCRalphabeta/CD19-depleted stem cell transplant. The receptors originated from a boy under two years old who had a stem cell transplant for SCID, so the T cells may come from the graft donor.

This clonotype has more than one count but fewer than ten. V is TRBV5-1 and J is TRBJ2-3; 8 nucleotides align to TRBD1. There are 16 residues in the CDR3. J was trimmed by 4 bases and V by 6 bases; bases with no gene match: 13. Germline CDR1 and CDR2: SGHRS and YFSETQ. Here the CDR3 reads CASKNPRTGRPDTQYF. The DNA of the CDR3 is TGCGCCAGCAAAAACCCCCGGACAGGGCGCCCAGATACGCAGTATTTT.

This clonotype occurred many times. The chain joins TRBV5-1 to TRBJ1-2; no clear D gene. The germline CDR1 and CDR2 sequences are SGHRS and YFSETQ. This CDR3 is built from 12 residues. Trimming took 5 bases from V and 0 from J, leaving 5 bases between them. The CDR3 nucleotides are TGCGCCAGCAGAGGGCCTAACTATGGCTACACCTTC. It encodes CASRGPNYGYTF.

For the CDR3, the DNA is TGTGCCAGCAGTGAATATGGGGACAGGGCCTACGAGCAGTACTTC. Translation: CASSEYGDRAYEQYF. V usage is TRBV25-1 and J usage is TRBJ2-7; 9 bases agree with TRBD1. The CDR3 contains 15 residues. Germline V gene data show CDR1 as MGHDK and CDR2 as SYGVNS. The V segment lost 0 bases and the J segment 2 bases; nucleotides outside the gene matches: 2.

Written as DNA, the CDR3 is TGTGCCAGCAGGCCCCCTTCGACTAGCGGGGGACCCACGAATACGCAGTATTTT. It codes for CASRPPSTSGGPTNTQYF. V gene TRBV21-1 combines with J gene TRBJ2-3; the table calls TRBD2, which could not be checked here. TRBV21-1 is tagged as a pseudogene. The CDR3 has 18 residues.

The J gene is TRBJ1-2, the V gene TRBV27; D is ambiguous. V shed 4 bases and J shed 1 base, with 7 bases lying between them. This CDR3 is built from 13 residues. Germline assignment: CDR1 MNHEY and CDR2 SMNVEV (reference sequence). CDR3 loop: CASSYQFNYGYTF. CDR3 nucleotides: TGTGCCAGCAGTTATCAATTTAACTATGGCTACACCTTC.

This sequence joins TRBV20-1 and TRBJ2-7, with 10 positions matching TRBD2. Losses at the gene ends were 0 bases for V and 5 bases for J; bases not matched to a gene: 13. Germline V gene sequence: CDR1 DFQATT, CDR2 SNEGSKA (reference sequence). This CDR3 spans 17 amino acids. The CDR3 nucleotides read TGCAGTGCTAGAGATCTTGGAGGGAAACTAGCGGGGCACGAGCAGTACTTC. Its translation: CSARDLGGKLAGHEQYF.

This chain uses TRBV20-1 with TRBJ1-1; no clear D. Trimming stripped 0 bases from V and 3 bases from J, with 14 bases between. The CDR3 runs 15 residues. Germline V CDR1 and CDR2: DFQATT, SNEGSKA (reference sequence). The CDR3 DNA reads as TGCAGTGCTAGAGATCGGAGGGCTGGGGACACTGAAGCTTTCTTT. This gives the protein CSARDRRAGDTEAFF.

The chain carries TRBV12-3 or TRBV12-4 and TRBJ2-1, with no clear D. The CDR3 spans 13 residues. Trimming took 4 bases from V and 6 from J, leaving 10 bases between them. The CDR3 nucleotides are TGTGCCAGCAGTTCACGGGCGACCAATGAGCAGTTCTTC. Translation gives CASSSRATNEQFF.

This clonotype appeared a few times. The chain uses TRBV7-2 and TRBJ2-7, with 9 bases identical to TRBD1. V lost 3 bases, J lost 3 bases, and 6 bases stayed unmatched. Looked up from germline, CDR1 is SGHTA and CDR2 is FQGNSA. The CDR3 contains 15 residues. As DNA, the CDR3 is TGTGCCAGCAGCTTGGCCGGGACAGGGAACTACGAGCAGTACTTC. This gives the protein CASSLAGTGNYEQYF.

This clonotype has at least ten counts. This sequence joins TRBV5-6 and TRBJ2-2; 8 nucleotides match TRBD2. The CDR3 has 13 amino acids. Germline loops: CDR1 SGHDT, CDR2 YYEEEE. V was clipped by 7 bases and J by 4 bases; unmatched bases: 3. The CDR3 protein is CASRGLATGELFF. CDR3 nucleotides: TGTGCCAGCCGCGGACTAGCCACCGGGGAGCTGTTTTTT. The full variable domain, with the rest looked up from reference TRBV5-6 and TRBJ2-2, is DAGVTQSPTHLIKTRGQQVTLRCSPKSGHDTVSWYQQALGQGPQFIFQYYEEEERQRGNFPDRFSGHQFPNYSSELNVNALLLGDSALYLCASRGLATGELFFGEGSRLTVL.

The chain carries TRBV24-1 and TRBJ2-1, with D perhaps matching TRBD1 (6 bases). V gave up 9 bases and J gave up 5 bases, with 10 bases separating them. This CDR3 spans 12 amino acids. The germline V gene has CDR1 KGHDR and CDR2 SFDVKD. This chain's CDR3 is CATQGLHNEQFF. The CDR3 coding sequence is TGTGCCACCCAGGGGCTGCACAATGAGCAGTTCTTC.

This chain links TRBV3-1 with TRBJ2-7; D not resolved. This CDR3 is 11 amino acids long. CDR1 is LGHDT and CDR2 is YNNKEL in the germline V gene (reference sequence). With 8 bases removed from V and 7 bases from J, the gap between germline ends came to 12 bases. This CDR3 is CASRRLREQYF. The CDR3 coding sequence is TGTGCCAGCCGGCGGTTGCGGGAGCAGTACTTC.

The chain combines TRBV4-1 with TRBJ2-7; 9 bases are a match to TRBD1. CDR1 is MGHRA and CDR2 is YSYEKL in the germline V gene. This CDR3 region has 13 residues. The ends lost 4 bases at V and 7 bases at J; junction bases unmatched: 5. The CDR3: CASSRTGVEEQYF. The CDR3 DNA is TGCGCCAGCAGCCGGACAGGGGTGGAAGAGCAGTACTTC.

This clonotype was recorded a few times. This chain links TRBV20-1 with TRBJ2-7, with TRBD1 identical over 7 bases. V was pared by 3 bases and J by 7 bases, with 12 bases of the junction left unmatched. Germline values: CDR1 DFQATT, CDR2 SNEGSKA (reference sequence). This CDR3 has 14 amino acids. As DNA, the CDR3 is TGCAGTGCTAGCCTGACAGGGCACATTGGAGAGCAGTACTTC. As protein: CSASLTGHIGEQYF.

CDR3: CASSAETGTNSPLHF. In DNA, the CDR3 is TGTGCCAGCAGCGCGGAGACAGGGACTAATTCACCCCTCCACTTT. This chain connects TRBV9 to TRBJ1-6; 7 bases line up with TRBD1. With V trimmed by 3 bases and J by 6 bases, 6 bases remained unmatched. CDR3 length: 15 residues. Germline V CDR1 and CDR2: SGDLS, YYNGEE.

The V gene is TRBV2, the J gene TRBJ2-1; 13 nucleotides agree with TRBD2. Germline V gene data show CDR1 as SNHLY and CDR2 as FYNNEI. The V gene end was trimmed by 6 bases and the J gene end by 2 bases; junction bases not matched to a gene: 16. This CDR3 has 20 residues. As DNA, the CDR3 is TGTGCCAGCAGGGGCGGTCCGGGACTAGCGGGGAAAGGGACCTACAATGAGCAGTTCTTC. It yields the protein CASRGGPGLAGKGTYNEQFF.

The rearrangement uses TRBV16 and TRBJ1-1; D call uncertain. The CDR3 sequence is 13 residues long. V shed 4 bases and J shed 11 bases, with 17 bases lying between them. Per the germline V gene, CDR1 is KGHSY and CDR2 is FQNENV. The CDR3 spells CASSPPWLEWAFF. As DNA, the CDR3 is TGTGCCAGCAGCCCTCCCTGGCTCGAATGGGCTTTCTTT.

This sequence joins TRBV7-6 and TRBJ2-5; TRBD2 is a possible D gene (6 bases). V lost 5 bases and J 5 bases, leaving 12 bases between the germline ends. This CDR3 region has 13 residues. Germline V CDR1 and CDR2: SGHVS, FNYEAQ. CDR3 coding DNA: TGTGCCAGCAGCCCGACTAGTCTGGAGACCCAGTACTTC. As protein: CASSPTSLETQYF.

The gene calls are TRBV5-1 and TRBJ1-2, with 9 nucleotides matching TRBD1. Losses at the gene ends were 4 bases for V and 4 bases for J; bases not matched to a gene: 5. This CDR3 has 14 residues. Germline values: CDR1 SGHRS, CDR2 YFSETQ. Written as DNA, the CDR3 is TGCGCCAGCAGCACGGGACAGGGATTCTATGGCTACACCTTC. It specifies CASSTGQGFYGYTF.

The chain is built from TRBV5-1 and TRBJ2-1, with 7 bases matching TRBD2. Germline CDR1 and CDR2: SGHRS and YFSETQ. V was pared by 7 bases and J by 4 bases, with 8 bases of the junction left unmatched. This CDR3 region has 14 residues. This CDR3 is CASGPGGPYNEQFF. For the CDR3, the DNA is TGCGCCAGCGGACCGGGGGGACCGTACAATGAGCAGTTCTTC.

The genes are TRBV7-2 and TRBJ2-3; TRBD1 aligns across 7 bases. Germline CDR1 is SGHTA and CDR2 is FQGNSA. The CDR3 extends over 15 amino acids. Trimming took 5 bases from V and 6 from J; bases not matched to a gene: 11. For the CDR3, the DNA is TGTGCCAGCAGCCCACAGGGGATCCCCACGGATACGCAGTATTTT. Translation gives CASSPQGIPTDTQYF.

The CDR3 DNA follows: TGTGCCAGCACAGAGGACAGGGTGGCAGGGGCCAACGTCCTGACTTTC. Translating it yields CASTEDRVAGANVLTF. The chain has TRBV12-3 or TRBV12-4 and TRBJ2-6, with TRBD1 matching 8 bases. With V trimmed by 7 bases and J by 4 bases, 9 bases remained unmatched. The CDR3 is 16 residues long.

The chain employs TRBV12-3 or TRBV12-4 and TRBJ2-5; D is possibly TRBD2 (5 bases). This CDR3 region has 15 residues. The germline V and J ends were trimmed by 6 bases and 3 bases, with 17 bases remaining between them. The CDR3 is CASSATGYLEETQYF. Here the CDR3 DNA reads TGTGCCAGCAGCGCAACGGGATATTTAGAAGAGACCCAGTACTTC.

The chain carries TRBV20-1 and TRBJ2-7; D might be TRBD1 (7 bases). CDR3 size: 15 residues. Trimming left V 5 bases short and J 0 bases short, with 17 bases between. CDR1 is DFQATT and CDR2 is SNEGSKA in the germline V gene (reference sequence). CDR3 protein: CSADRGTADSYEQYF. CDR3 bases: TGCAGTGCTGATCGCGGGACAGCAGACTCCTACGAGCAGTACTTC.

V gene TRBV10-1 combines with J gene TRBJ2-1; D remains ambiguous. Germline assignment: CDR1 WNHNN and CDR2 SYGVQD (reference sequence). Trimming took off 1 base at V and 3 bases at J, with 7 bases between the two ends. The CDR3 has 14 residues. In nucleotides, the CDR3 is TGCGCCAGCAGTGAGTTTAAGGACTACAATGAGCAGTTCTTC. This encodes CASSEFKDYNEQFF.

The V gene is TRBV10-3, the J gene TRBJ2-1; TRBD1 is a possible D gene (6 bases). This CDR3 contains 15 residues. The germline CDR1 and CDR2 sequences are ENHRY and SYGVKD. V lost 0 bases, J lost 5 bases, and 11 bases lay in between. The DNA of the CDR3 is TGTGCCATCAGTGAGTCGATTAGGGGGAACAATGAGCAGTTCTTC. This codes for CAISESIRGNNEQFF.